The clone carrying this T cell receptor beta chain has just a few counts. This entry comes from a study of blood T cell repertoires in COVID-19. Overall study context: The origin of the acute and convalescent COVID-19 samples was the United States, Italy and Spain. T cells, B-cell-depleted T cells, or PBMCs supplied cDNA or gDNA.

The CDR3 spans 16 residues. Germline V gene data show CDR1 as MGHRA and CDR2 as YSYEKL. The germline V and J ends were trimmed by 0 bases and 6 bases, with 17 bases remaining between them. Clones were read by immunoSEQ multiplex PCR, and TCRdb kept only the in-frame ones, dropping some. The table records 140,000 to 150,000 clones, almost 90% of them present only once. The source is a human donor in a cohort sampled during active COVID-19. Specimen: peripheral blood. The J gene is TRBJ1-2, the V gene TRBV4-1; a weak D match, TRBD1 (6 bases). CDR3 DNA: TGCGCCAGCAGCCAAGATCAACGGGGCAGGGGAAATGGCTACACCTTC. This gives the protein CASSQDQRGRGNGYTF.